This T cell receptor (beta chain) emerged from a study of blood T cell repertoires in COVID-19. Study background: Material from acute and convalescent COVID-19 was sourced from the United States, Italy and Spain. The analysed material was cDNA or gDNA that came from T cells, B-cell-depleted T cells, or PBMCs.

Germline CDR1 is ENHRY and CDR2 is SYGVKD. The CDR3 is made up of 17 amino acids. The ends lost 1 base at V and 0 bases at J; junction bases unmatched: 3. In the source study's methods: Estimates of nucleated cell counts were drawn from the amplification of reference gene primers. Some clones are missing from TCRdb's copy, which holds only in-frame ones; the method was immunoSEQ multiplex PCR. Clonal size and the V and J genes are those of that table, whereas D and trimming came from the DNA. This repertoire shows about 270,000 clones, 81% found once; its top ten account for just under 3%. The V call is TRBV10-3, the J call TRBJ2-6, with 7 positions matching TRBD1. The receptor's source is a woman aged 55-69 years with active or convalescent COVID-19. The sequenced material came from peripheral blood. The DNA for the CDR3 is TGTGCCATCAGTGAGTACACAGGGGCCTCTGGGGCCAACGTCCTGACTTTC. This codes for CAISEYTGASGANVLTF.